This TCR beta chain was retrieved from a study of cytomegalovirus exposure and HLA in healthy donors. Both 60 Vbeta primers and 13 Jbeta primers went into the PCR. The table came from immunoSEQ multiplex PCR; TCRdb's copy has only in-frame clones and leaves some out. The sample has around 30,000 clones; more than 75% are singletons. This CDR3 comprises 12 residues. V dropped 1 base and J dropped 11 bases, with 11 bases sitting between them. CDR1 SGHTA and CDR2 FQGNSA come from the germline V gene. Sequences were obtained from PBMCs. The TCR sequence derives from a boy between 10 and 17 years old in good health and CMV-seronegative. The genes are TRBV7-2 and TRBJ2-5; D perhaps matches TRBD2 (5 bases). This chain's CDR3 is CASSLERGEQYF. The CDR3 bases are TGTGCCAGCAGCTTAGAACGGGGAGAGCAGTACTTC.